The 14 T cell receptor beta chains below all came from one sample that was sequenced in a study of blood T cells in healthy people across ages. A second PCR, run for about 6 to 11 cycles, used a sample-barcoded 5' primer plus a J-beta primer mix. Each CDR3 protein is one row after TCRdb ran MiXCR on the 5' RACE reads. The top ten hold approximately 17% of the sample, which has over a million distinct CDR3 sequences, around 43% seen once. Sequenced input: blood. The receptors come from a woman aged 55-70 years in good health.

The rearrangement links TRBV20-1 to TRBJ1-6; D is undetermined. The CDR3 length is 15 residues. Germline V gene data show CDR1 as DFQATT and CDR2 as SNEGSKA (reference sequence). The CDR3: CSALDRQANNSPLHF. Here the CDR3 DNA reads TGCAGCGCCTTGGACCGACAAGCTAATAATTCACCCCTCCACTTT.

The rearrangement links TRBV25-1 to TRBJ2-1; TRBD2 matches at 7 bases. J gave up 13 bases and V 5 bases, and 11 bases lay outside the gene matches. CDR1 MGHDK and CDR2 SYGVNS come from the germline V gene. CDR3 length: 13 residues. The CDR3 nucleotides are TGTGCCAGCAGTAGCGGGGACCAAGAGACCCAGTTCTTC. Translation gives CASSSGDQETQFF.

This sequence joins TRBV6-2 or TRBV6-3 and TRBJ2-5, with D tentatively TRBD1 (5 bases). V was clipped by 6 bases and J by 1 base, with 12 bases between them. The CDR3 extends over 14 amino acids. Germline-derived CDR1 and CDR2 are MNHEY and SVGEGT. The CDR3 DNA reads as TGTGCCAGCAGCTTCAGGGCCCTCCAAGAGACCCAGTACTTC. Amino acid sequence: CASSFRALQETQYF.

The J gene is TRBJ2-7, the V gene TRBV5-1; 10 nucleotides line up with TRBD2. The V segment lost 4 bases and the J segment 6 bases; nucleotides outside the gene matches: 7. CDR1 and CDR2 (germline): SGHRS, YFSETQ. The CDR3 has 14 amino acids. The CDR3 DNA reads TGCGCCAGCAGCCGACTAGCGGGCTCGGGCGAGCAGTACTTC. Translated, it gives CASSRLAGSGEQYF.

The J gene is TRBJ2-7, the V gene TRBV27; D may match TRBD1 or TRBD2 (5 bases each). CDR3 length equals 14 residues. V lost 2 bases and J lost 3, with 11 bases in between. Germline V gene sequence: CDR1 MNHEY, CDR2 SMNVEV (reference sequence). As DNA, the CDR3 is TGTGCCAGCAGTTTACGCCGGGACGGCTACGAGCAGTACTTC. It yields the protein CASSLRRDGYEQYF.

Regarding this clonotype: One end of the junction fails to match germline, which may point to a read error. The chain has TRBV10-2 and TRBJ2-2; 9 bases map to TRBD1. The CDR3 has 15 amino acids. Germline lookup yields CDR1 WSHSY and CDR2 SAAADI. This chain's CDR3 is CASSPDRGGTGKLFF. In nucleotides, the CDR3 is TGCGCCAGCAGCCCGGACAGGGGCGGGACCGGGAAGCTGTTTTTT.

This rearrangement joins TRBV7-2 to TRBJ2-7; 15 nucleotides align to TRBD2. After removal of 5 bases from V and 7 bases from J, the junction contained 9 bases not matched to a gene. There are 16 residues in the CDR3. Germline assignment: CDR1 SGHTA and CDR2 FQGNSA. CDR3: CASSLRGLAGGNEQYF. CDR3 in DNA: TGTGCCAGCAGCCTTCGGGGACTAGCGGGAGGTAATGAGCAGTACTTC.

This clonotype was seen only once. The chain is built from TRBV6-5 and TRBJ1-1; D remains unclear. With 4 bases removed from V and 7 bases from J, the gap between germline ends came to 10 bases. Germline-derived CDR1 and CDR2 are MNHEY and SVGAGI. The CDR3 consists of 12 residues. CDR3 residues: CASSWQPGEAFF. The DNA for the CDR3 is TGTGCCAGCAGTTGGCAACCGGGTGAAGCTTTCTTT.

This clonotype was detected a few times. One junction end does not reproduce the germline sequence, and a read error may be involved. The chain is built from TRBV7-9 and TRBJ2-7, with D maybe TRBD2 (5 bases). The CDR3 loop spans 15 amino acids. In germline, CDR1 is SEHNR, CDR2 FQNEAQ (reference sequence). The CDR3 nucleotides are TGTGCCAGCAGCCTAGCCCCGGGAAGCTCCTACGAGCAGTACTTC. This translates into CASSLAPGSSYEQYF.

In its sample, this clonotype was seen a few times. The genes are TRBV5-1 and TRBJ1-2; 7 bases fit TRBD1. The trim removed 5 bases at V and 0 bases at J, leaving 10 bases unmatched. This CDR3 has 16 amino acids. CDR1 is SGHRS, CDR2 YFSETQ, per germline. The DNA for the CDR3 is TGCGCCAGCAGGGTTCTACCGGGACAGACTAACTATGGCTACACCTTC. It encodes CASRVLPGQTNYGYTF. The full variable domain, in which reference TRBV5-1 and TRBJ1-2 provide the parts outside the CDR3, is KAGVTQTPRYLIKTRGQQVTLSCSPISGHRSVSWYQQTPGQGLQFLFEYFSETQRNKGNFPGRFSGRQFSNSRSEMNVSTLELGDSALYLCASRVLPGQTNYGYTFGSGTRLTVV.

J is TRBJ1-5 and V is TRBV12-3 or TRBV12-4, with TRBD1 identical over 9 bases. V dropped 7 bases and J dropped 6; count of bases not matched to a gene: 7. CDR3 length: 14 residues. The DNA for the CDR3 is TGTGCCAGCAACGAACAGGGGGCGCGTCAGCCCCAGCATTTT. Its translation is CASNEQGARQPQHF.

This clonotype came up a few times. V gene TRBV10-3 combines with J gene TRBJ2-7, with D possibly matching TRBD2 (6 bases). This CDR3 spans 15 amino acids. CDR1 is ENHRY and CDR2 is SYGVKD in the germline V gene. Trimming removed 0 bases at V and 0 bases at J, with 9 bases between. In DNA form, the CDR3 reads TGTGCCATCAGTGAGTCGGGGACTCCCTCCTACGAGCAGTACTTC. Its translation: CAISESGTPSYEQYF.

The chain uses TRBV15 and TRBJ2-7, with TRBD1 as a possible D gene (6 bases). This CDR3 is 15 amino acids long. Trimming cost V 5 bases and J 0 bases, with 14 bases left between them. CDR1 LNHNV and CDR2 YYDKDF come from the germline V gene (reference sequence). DNA of the CDR3: TGTGCCACCAGCGGAACAGGGTCAAGCTCCTACGAGCAGTACTTC. Protein sequence: CATSGTGSSSYEQYF.

This chain uses TRBV2 with TRBJ2-1, with a weak D call TRBD2 (6 bases). CDR1 and CDR2 from the germline V gene are SNHLY and FYNNEI. V lost 1 base and J lost 5, with 12 bases in between. This CDR3 contains 15 residues. Here the CDR3 reads CASSEEDYRNNEQFF. The CDR3, as DNA: TGTGCCAGCAGTGAAGAGGACTACCGAAACAATGAGCAGTTCTTC.